This is a list of T cell receptor beta chains from one sample in a study of cytomegalovirus exposure and HLA in healthy donors. The table came from immunoSEQ multiplex PCR; TCRdb's copy has only in-frame clones and leaves some out. In the table there are fewer than 400,000 clones, just over 85% of which are singletons. The sequenced material came from PBMCs. Receptors originate from a young woman in good health and CMV-seronegative. Each CDR3 is given with its conserved first and last residue. A D gene is named only where the DNA matches it firmly. Clone size, where shown, is once, few, many, or a class for clones that have expanded.

clone_size	d_call	v_call	j_call	cdr3_aa	cdr3_nt
once	.	TRBV6-5	TRBJ1-5	CASSPRGGGNQPQHF	TGTGCCAGCAGTCCCCGAGGGGGTGGCAATCAGCCCCAGCATTTT
once	.	TRBV29-1	TRBJ2-5	CSVESETQYF	TGCAGCGTAGAGTCAGAGACCCAGTACTTC
.	TRBD2	TRBV9	TRBJ2-1	CASSVTPGTSGLNEQFF	TGTGCCAGCAGCGTCACTCCCGGGACTAGCGGACTCAATGAGCAGTTCTTC
.	TRBD2	TRBV7-2	TRBJ2-3	CASRSAGVLADTQYF	TGTGCCAGCAGGTCAGCGGGAGTACTCGCAGATACGCAGTATTTT
few	.	TRBV7-3	TRBJ2-3	CASSPGAVSDTQYF	TGTGCCAGCAGCCCAGGGGCGGTGTCGGATACGCAGTATTTT
.	TRBD1	TRBV2	TRBJ2-7	CASRQGYEQYF	TGTGCCAGCCGACAGGGCTACGAGCAGTACTTC
.	.	TRBV5-4	TRBJ2-6	CASSLATAGANVLTF	TGTGCCAGCAGCTTGGCGACAGCTGGGGCCAACGTCCTGACTTTC
.	.	TRBV7-8	TRBJ2-7	CASSSVAGQLGEQYF	TGTGCCAGCAGCTCCGTAGCCGGACAGCTCGGCGAGCAGTACTTC
few	TRBD1	TRBV6-1	TRBJ1-2	CASRETQGIYGYTF	TGTGCCAGCAGAGAAACACAGGGGATCTATGGCTACACCTTC
.	TRBD2	TRBV5-1	TRBJ2-1	CASSLEVAGAYNEQFF	TGCGCCAGCAGCTTGGAGGTAGCGGGAGCCTACAATGAGCAGTTCTTC
.	TRBD1	TRBV28	TRBJ1-4	CASTLSRPGGFEKLFF	TGTGCCAGCACCTTGAGCCGCCCAGGGGGTTTTGAAAAACTGTTTTTT
.	TRBD2	TRBV27	TRBJ2-1	CASSRDYPLGDEQFF	TGTGCCAGCAGCCGGGACTACCCTCTAGGAGATGAGCAGTTCTTC
.	.	TRBV12-5	TRBJ1-5	CASGRQQGQPQHF	TGTGCTAGTGGTAGACAGCAGGGTCAGCCCCAGCATTTT
.	.	TRBV5-6	TRBJ2-6	CASSLGAGLIFTGANVLTF	TGTGCCAGCAGCTTGGGGGCAGGGTTGATATTTACCGGGGCCAACGTCCTGACTTTC
.	.	TRBV11-3	TRBJ2-2	CASSGEGVGPGELFF	TGTGCCAGCAGCGGAGAAGGGGTCGGTCCGGGGGAGCTGTTTTTT
.	.	TRBV11-2	TRBJ2-5	CASSPPGLRETQYF	TGTGCCAGCAGCCCGCCGGGATTAAGGGAGACCCAGTACTTC
.	.	TRBV18	TRBJ2-2	CASSPWGPDTGELFF	TGTGCCAGCTCACCATGGGGGCCCGACACCGGGGAGCTGTTTTTT
once	TRBD2	TRBV2	TRBJ2-7	CASSDKSGKSWGLLEQYF	TGTGCCAGCAGTGACAAAAGCGGGAAGAGTTGGGGTTTACTTGAGCAGTACTTC
.	.	TRBV27	TRBJ1-1	CASSTRDRGTEAFF	TGTGCCAGCAGTACACGAGACCGGGGCACTGAAGCTTTCTTT
.	TRBD1	TRBV4-3	TRBJ1-2	CASSQAGTGNYGYTF	TGCGCCAGCAGCCAAGCGGGGACAGGGAACTATGGCTACACCTTC
.	.	TRBV25-1	TRBJ2-1	CASAEGYNEQFF	TGTGCCAGCGCCGAGGGATACAATGAGCAGTTCTTC
.	TRBD2	TRBV29-1	TRBJ2-1	CSVAALAENEQFF	TGCAGCGTTGCTGCCCTAGCGGAGAATGAGCAGTTCTTC